Detailed here is one TCR beta chain. Indicated time point: persistent/refractory GD, antithyroid drugs over 5 years with positive TRAb. PBMC RNA was the source of the TCR library. CDR3 regions were amplified by Arm-PCR using iRepertoire HTBI primers to build TCR beta libraries. Via MiXCR, TCRdb re-called the multiplex PCR reads, giving one row per CDR3 protein. The sample comprises 400,000 or so distinct CDR3 sequences, roughly 20% of which are singletons, and around 21% rests with the top ten. CDR3 length equals 19 residues. Germline V lookup: CDR1 SGHTA, CDR2 FQGNSA. The V segment lost 1 base and the J segment 2 bases; nucleotides outside the gene matches: 12. The data are from a study of regulatory T cells in long-lasting Graves disease.

The input for sequencing was peripheral blood mononuclear cells (PBMCs), taken when the disease was refractory, from a patient treated with antithyroid drugs. The TCR sequence derives from a female donor with Graves disease. The gene calls are TRBV7-2 and TRBJ2-5; 11 bases map to TRBD2. The CDR3 loop reads CASSLVGWGTSGLQETQYF. Here the CDR3 DNA reads TGTGCCAGCAGCTTAGTTGGGTGGGGGACTAGCGGATTGCAAGAGACCCAGTACTTC. Complete variable domain (other parts from reference TRBV7-2 and TRBJ2-5): GAGVSQSPSNKVTEKGKDVELRCDPISGHTALYWYRQSLGQGLEFLIYFQGNSAPDKSGLPSDRFSAERTGGSVSTLTIQRTQQEDSAVYLCASSLVGWGTSGLQETQYFGPGTRLLVL.